The 27 T cell receptor beta chains reported below all come from one sample, sequenced in a study of blood T cell repertoires in COVID-19. The data were produced by immunoSEQ multiplex PCR, yet TCRdb's version contains in-frame clones alone and is incomplete. The repertoire includes over 150,000 clones, about 88% of them detected once, and 8.3% sits in the top ten. Sequencing input: peripheral blood. These receptors all come from a woman aged 55-69 years with COVID-19, enrolled during active disease.

The chain joins TRBV6-2 or TRBV6-3 to TRBJ1-5; 7 bases map to TRBD1. Per germline, CDR1 MNHEY and CDR2 SVGEGT. This CDR3 contains 15 residues. Trimming cost V 2 bases and J 3 bases; bases outside gene matches: 4. DNA of the CDR3: TGTGCCAGCAGTTACCCGGGACAGCCCAATCAGCCCCAGCATTTT. This codes for CASSYPGQPNQPQHF.

This rearrangement joins TRBV2 to TRBJ2-1; D may be TRBD1 (6 bases). Germline loops: CDR1 SNHLY, CDR2 FYNNEI. The CDR3 has 13 amino acids. V gave up 8 bases and J gave up 4 bases, with 12 bases separating them. CDR3 sequence reads: CASSGQQYNEQFF. CDR3 coding DNA: TGTGCCAGCTCTGGACAGCAATACAATGAGCAGTTCTTC.

In its sample, this clone was seen a few times. The chain couples TRBV5-8 to TRBJ1-2; tentative D call: TRBD1 (5 bases). The V gene's germline CDR1 is SGHTS and CDR2 YDEGEE. V was pared by 3 bases and J by 7 bases, with 22 bases between. There are 16 residues in the CDR3. The CDR3: CASSSLMDTVVIGYTF. CDR3 in DNA: TGTGCCAGCAGCTCGTTAATGGACACCGTCGTTATTGGCTACACCTTC. The full variable domain, completed using reference TRBV5-8 and TRBJ1-2, is EAGVTQSPTHLIKTRGQQATLRCSPISGHTSVYWYQQALGLGLQFLLWYDEGEERNRGNFPPRFSGRQFPNYSSELNVNALELEDSALYLCASSSLMDTVVIGYTFGSGTRLTVV.

This clone was observed a handful of times. The chain is built from TRBV9 and TRBJ1-1, with a possible D match to TRBD1 (6 bases). Germline V lookup: CDR1 SGDLS, CDR2 YYNGEE. This CDR3 spans 15 amino acids. V was trimmed by 3 bases and J by 1 base, leaving 13 bases between them. DNA of the CDR3: TGTGCCAGCAGCGCGACCGGGACACGGAACACTGAAGCTTTCTTT. Protein: CASSATGTRNTEAFF.

The chain combines TRBV18 with TRBJ2-7; D possibly corresponds to TRBD1 (6 bases). The CDR3 spans 14 residues. Germline CDR1 reads KGHSH; CDR2 reads LQKENI. Between the trimmed V and J ends, which lost 3 bases and 4 bases, there was a span of 13 bases. CDR3 DNA sequence: TGTGCCAGCTCACCGGGGACACTACCTTACGAGCAGTACTTC. Residues: CASSPGTLPYEQYF.

The J gene is TRBJ2-2, the V gene TRBV6-5, with D possibly matching TRBD1 (6 bases). The germline CDR1 and CDR2 sequences are MNHEY and SVGAGI. The V end lost 6 bases, the J end lost 7 bases, and 15 bases lay between the germline ends. This CDR3 is built from 14 residues. In DNA form, the CDR3 reads TGTGCCAGCAGGACTCAGGGGCTTCACGGGGAGCTGTTTTTT. Its translation: CASRTQGLHGELFF.

This chain links TRBV9 with TRBJ1-1; tentatively, D is TRBD1 (5 bases). Germline CDR1 and CDR2: SGDLS and YYNGEE. This CDR3 spans 16 amino acids. Trimming stripped 2 bases from V and 4 bases from J, with 18 bases between. In nucleotides, the CDR3 is TGTGCCAGCAGCGTGACCCCCCGGGCAGGGATCACTGAAGCTTTCTTT. Its protein product is CASSVTPRAGITEAFF. The whole variable domain, remainder taken from reference TRBV9 and TRBJ1-1, is DSGVTQTPKHLITATGQRVTLRCSPRSGDLSVYWYQQSLDQGLQFLIQYYNGEERAKGNILERFSAQQFPDLHSELNLSSLELGDSALYFCASSVTPRAGITEAFFGQGTRLTVV.

Written as DNA, the CDR3 is TGTGCCAGCAGCCCGGACATCGTGAACACCGGGGAGCTGTTTTTT. It translates to CASSPDIVNTGELFF. The chain couples TRBV9 to TRBJ2-2, with TRBD1 as a possible D gene (5 bases). The V end was cut by 4 bases, the J end by 1 base, with 11 bases between. Germline V lookup: CDR1 SGDLS, CDR2 YYNGEE. The length of the CDR3 is 15 residues. The whole variable domain, filled in from reference TRBV9 and TRBJ2-2, reads DSGVTQTPKHLITATGQRVTLRCSPRSGDLSVYWYQQSLDQGLQFLIQYYNGEERAKGNILERFSAQQFPDLHSELNLSSLELGDSALYFCASSPDIVNTGELFFGEGSRLTVL.

The gene calls are TRBV7-6 and TRBJ2-1; 12 nucleotides line up with TRBD2. There are 18 residues in the CDR3. Per the germline V gene, CDR1 is SGHVS and CDR2 is FNYEAQ. V dropped 2 bases and J dropped 4; count of bases not matched to a gene: 9. CDR3 sequence: CASSLRQLAGGSYNEQFF. Written as DNA, the CDR3 is TGTGCCAGCAGCTTAAGGCAACTAGCGGGAGGTTCGTACAATGAGCAGTTCTTC.

The chain uses TRBV12-3 or TRBV12-4 and TRBJ2-1, with D perhaps TRBD1 or TRBD2 (7 bases each). The V and J ends lost 10 bases and 7 bases respectively, with 14 bases between them. The CDR3 covers 12 residues. The CDR3 nucleotides are TGTGCCACCAGGGGGGGGGAGAATGAGCAGTTCTTC. Translated: CATRGGENEQFF.

In this sample, this clone turned up a few times. J is TRBJ1-2 and V is TRBV2; D is unclear. The CDR3 loop spans 13 amino acids. Germline-derived CDR1 and CDR2 are SNHLY and FYNNEI. V lost 7 bases and J lost 4, with 13 bases in between. The CDR3 DNA is TGTGCCAGCAAGAAGGAGGGTACCTATGGCTACACCTTC. Encoded protein: CASKKEGTYGYTF. The full variable domain, completed using reference TRBV2 and TRBJ1-2, is EPEVTQTPSHQVTQMGQEVILRCVPISNHLYFYWYRQILGQKVEFLVSFYNNEISEKSEIFDDQFSVERPDGSNFTLKIRSTKLEDSAMYFCASKKEGTYGYTFGSGTRLTVV.

The chain recombines TRBV13 with TRBJ2-1; D possibly corresponds to TRBD2 (6 bases). Trimming cost V 5 bases and J 5 bases, with 16 bases left between them. The CDR3 has 15 residues. Looked up from germline, CDR1 is PRHDT and CDR2 is FYEKMQ (reference sequence). Written as DNA, the CDR3 is TGTGCCAGCAGCGCGGGACTTCCAACCAACAATGAGCAGTTCTTC. Translating gives CASSAGLPTNNEQFF.

This chain joins TRBV5-1 and TRBJ1-1; D perhaps matches TRBD1 (5 bases). The CDR3 has 15 residues. The V and J ends lost 3 bases and 6 bases respectively, with 18 bases between them. CDR1 SGHRS and CDR2 YFSETQ come from the germline V gene. In DNA form, the CDR3 reads TGCGCCAGCAGCTGGGACTTCAGGGTCTCAGCTGAAGCTTTCTTT. Protein: CASSWDFRVSAEAFF.

This sequence joins TRBV6-2 or TRBV6-3 and TRBJ1-3; maybe TRBD1 (6 bases). The CDR3 spans 15 residues. Trimming shortened V by 5 bases and J by 4 bases, and 15 bases separated the two germline ends. The germline V gene encodes CDR1 MNHEY and CDR2 SVGEGT. The CDR3 sequence: CASSQGTDRGNTIYF. As DNA, the CDR3 is TGTGCCAGCAGTCAAGGAACGGACAGAGGAAACACCATATATTTT.

CDR3 residues: CASRSRQGQKLFF. CDR3 coding DNA: TGTGCCAGCAGGTCGCGACAGGGGCAAAAACTGTTTTTT. This sequence joins TRBV6-5 and TRBJ1-4, with 8 positions matching TRBD1. Germline loops: CDR1 MNHEY, CDR2 SVGAGI. After removal of 6 bases from V and 9 bases from J, the junction contained 6 bases not matched to a gene. The CDR3 totals 13 residues.

V usage is TRBV6-6 and J usage is TRBJ2-7; the match to TRBD2 covers 7 bases. V shed 4 bases and J 1 base; nucleotides not matched to a gene: 7. There are 15 residues in the CDR3. CDR1 and CDR2 (germline): MNHNY, SVGAGI (reference sequence). CDR3 DNA sequence: TGTGCCAGCAGTTTGCTTCCGGGAGGATCCTACGAGCAGTACTTC. This translates into CASSLLPGGSYEQYF.

V and J are TRBV6-5 and TRBJ1-3, with D tentatively TRBD1 (5 bases). CDR1 and CDR2 from the germline V gene are MNHEY and SVGAGI. Trimming stripped 3 bases from V and 4 bases from J, with 16 bases between. This CDR3 contains 16 residues. CDR3 nucleotides: TGTGCCAGCAGTTATCTTGCAGGGCTAGGAGGAAACACCATATATTTT. It is translated as CASSYLAGLGGNTIYF.

The chain links TRBV6-2 or TRBV6-3 to TRBJ1-4; a weak D match, TRBD1 (6 bases). Trimming left V 4 bases short and J 7 bases short, with 13 bases between. This CDR3 spans 14 amino acids. In germline, CDR1 is MNHEY, CDR2 SVGEGT. CDR3 residues: CASSSTGFAEKLFF. The CDR3 DNA follows: TGTGCCAGCAGTTCGACAGGTTTCGCTGAAAAACTGTTTTTT.

The chain carries TRBV4-1 and TRBJ1-2; D is uncertain. The V gene's germline CDR1 is MGHRA and CDR2 YSYEKL. Trimming shortened V by 6 bases and J by 1 base, and 24 bases separated the two germline ends. The CDR3 has 18 amino acids. The CDR3 DNA follows: TGCGCCAGCAGTGGAATTCTTCCAGGTTCAACAGATAACTATGGCTACACCTTC. It yields the protein CASSGILPGSTDNYGYTF.

V usage is TRBV6-5 and J usage is TRBJ1-2; 8 nucleotides line up with TRBD1. The CDR3 has 14 residues. V dropped 6 bases and J dropped 3; count of bases not matched to a gene: 6. The germline CDR1 and CDR2 sequences are MNHEY and SVGAGI. The CDR3, as DNA: TGTGCCAGCAGAGCCGACAGGGGCGACTATGGCTACACCTTC. Protein product: CASRADRGDYGYTF.

V and J are TRBV10-3 and TRBJ2-5, with 12 bases lining up with TRBD2. This CDR3 has 15 residues. V gave up 6 bases and J gave up 0 bases; unmatched junction bases: 2. Germline loops: CDR1 ENHRY, CDR2 SYGVKD. The CDR3 loop is CAIRGLAGNQETQYF. Here the CDR3 DNA reads TGTGCCATCAGGGGACTAGCGGGCAACCAAGAGACCCAGTACTTC.

V is TRBV19 and J is TRBJ2-6, with a possible D match to TRBD1 (6 bases). With 4 bases removed from V and 3 bases from J, the gap between germline ends came to 10 bases. Germline V CDR1 and CDR2: LNHDA, SQIVND (reference sequence). This CDR3 comprises 15 residues. In DNA form, the CDR3 reads TGTGCCAGTAGTAGCCGGACAGATGGGGCCAACGTCCTGACTTTC. This translates into CASSSRTDGANVLTF.

This rearrangement joins TRBV7-8 to TRBJ2-7, with a weak D call TRBD2 (6 bases). Looked up from germline, CDR1 is SGHVS and CDR2 is FQNEAQ. This CDR3 is built from 15 residues. Trimming stripped 1 base from V and 3 bases from J, with 13 bases between. CDR3 protein: CASSLGVAALYEQYF. The CDR3 DNA is TGTGCCAGCAGCTTAGGGGTAGCGGCACTCTACGAGCAGTACTTC.

By share, this clone counts as medium-sized. The genes are TRBV19 and TRBJ1-5; possible D gene TRBD1, 6 bases. The CDR3 is 14 residues long. The V gene's germline CDR1 is LNHDA and CDR2 SQIVND (reference sequence). Trimming took 4 bases from V and 7 from J, leaving 14 bases between them. This CDR3 reads CASSRQGFGQPQHF. CDR3 coding DNA: TGTGCCAGTAGTAGGCAGGGGTTTGGACAGCCCCAGCATTTT.

This clone was seen a single time. The chain recombines TRBV12-3 or TRBV12-4 with TRBJ1-1, with a tentative D call TRBD1 (5 bases). The CDR3 runs to 13 residues. The V gene lost 6 bases and the J gene lost 4 bases, with 12 bases spanning the gap. The CDR3 bases are TGTGCCAGCAGCGTCCAGACAGTCACTGAAGCTTTCTTT. It is translated as CASSVQTVTEAFF.

The chain employs TRBV20-1 and TRBJ2-1; the D is unclear. The V gene's germline CDR1 is DFQATT and CDR2 SNEGSKA (reference sequence). There are 11 residues in the CDR3. Trimming stripped 8 bases from V and 6 bases from J, with 11 bases between. The CDR3 region has the DNA TGCAGTTCCGAGGAACTCAATGAGCAGTTCTTC. Translation gives CSSEELNEQFF.

The genes are TRBV3-1 (or the pseudogene TRBV3-2) and TRBJ1-1, with no clear D. V was trimmed by 4 bases and J by 11 bases, leaving 17 bases between them. Germline lookup yields CDR1 LGHDT and CDR2 YNNKEL (reference sequence). The CDR3 sequence is 13 residues long. CDR3 sequence: CASSRVAGKEAFF. The CDR3 nucleotides are TGTGCCAGCAGCCGAGTTGCCGGGAAGGAGGCTTTCTTT.